This T cell receptor beta chain was captured in a study of blood T cell repertoires in COVID-19. Study as a whole: Sites in the United States, Italy and Spain provided acute and convalescent COVID-19 samples. T cells, B-cell-depleted T cells, or PBMCs supplied cDNA or gDNA.

In the original analysis: Estimates of nucleated cell counts were drawn from the amplification of reference gene primers. Profiled with immunoSEQ multiplex PCR; TCRdb holds only in-frame clones, not every one. V and J calls plus clone size are reproduced from that table; the DNA served to infer D and trimming. In the table there are about 250,000 clones, 87% of which are singletons. The CDR3 is 16 residues long. The ends were cut back, 5 bases at V and 0 bases at J, with 14 bases in the middle. The germline V gene has CDR1 SGHTA and CDR2 FQGTGA. This clone was seen a few times. Source material: peripheral blood. This sequence joins TRBV7-3 and TRBJ2-1; D might be TRBD2 (6 bases). This clonotype originated in a man younger than 35 with active or convalescent COVID-19. DNA for the CDR3: TGTGCCAGCAGCCTGTTTAGCGGCAGCTCCTACAATGAGCAGTTCTTC. It translates to CASSLFSGSSYNEQFF.